This entry lists 26 T cell receptor beta chains sequenced from one sample in a study of T cells in tumors after PD-1 blockade. The method was immunoSEQ multiplex PCR; TCRdb's version includes in-frame clones alone and lacks a portion of them. The profile shows around 51,000 clones, about 84% of them singletons. The sequences come from PBMCs, collected before anti-PD-1 treatment. The receptors stem from a human donor with basal cell carcinoma.

The chain recombines TRBV28 with TRBJ1-2; no clear D. V lost 5 bases to trimming and J lost 5 bases, with 12 bases between them. This CDR3 region has 13 residues. Germline V gene sequence: CDR1 MDHEN, CDR2 SYDVKM. CDR3 nucleotide sequence: TGTGCCAGCAGTGTAACCGGACGGTATGGCTACACCTTC. It specifies CASSVTGRYGYTF.

The rearrangement links TRBV7-8 to TRBJ2-7, with TRBD2 matching 8 bases. V shed 0 bases and J 2 bases; nucleotides not matched to a gene: 9. Per germline, CDR1 SGHVS and CDR2 FQNEAQ. CDR3 size: 17 residues. In DNA form, the CDR3 reads TGTGCCAGCAGCTTAGCGGGGCCTAGCGGGTCCACCTACGAGCAGTACTTC. Residues: CASSLAGPSGSTYEQYF. The variable domain in full, completed from reference TRBV7-8 and TRBJ2-7, reads GAGVSQSPRYKVAKRGQDVALRCDPISGHVSLFWYQQALGQGPEFLTYFQNEAQLDKSGLPSDRFFAERPEGSVSTLKIQRTQQEDSAVYLCASSLAGPSGSTYEQYFGPGTRLTVT.

The chain combines TRBV2 with TRBJ1-3; D gene ambiguous. Germline CDR1 SNHLY, CDR2 FYNNEI. V lost 5 bases, J lost 10 bases, and 12 bases lay in between. This CDR3 comprises 12 residues. As DNA, the CDR3 is TGTGCCAGCAGTCAGGATGGTAGGACCATATATTTT. This translates into CASSQDGRTIYF.

The chain carries TRBV28 and TRBJ1-2; 9 bases match TRBD1. The J segment lost 6 bases and the V segment lost 5 bases, leaving 10 bases of the junction unmatched. CDR3 length equals 15 residues. CDR1 and CDR2 from the germline V gene are MDHEN and SYDVKM. The CDR3 sequence: CASSPSDRGRDGYTF. The CDR3 DNA reads as TGTGCCAGCAGTCCCTCGGACAGGGGTAGGGATGGCTACACCTTC.

The genes are TRBV7-2 and TRBJ2-3; 10 bases fit TRBD2. After removal of 3 bases from V and 3 bases from J, the junction contained 3 bases not matched to a gene. From germline, CDR1 is SGHTA and CDR2 FQGNSA. The CDR3 has 15 residues. The CDR3 nucleotides read TGTGCCAGCAGCTTCAGCGGGGGGGCTACAGATACGCAGTATTTT. This codes for CASSFSGGATDTQYF. Combining the CDR3 with reference TRBV7-2 and TRBJ2-3 gives the whole variable domain GAGVSQSPSNKVTEKGKDVELRCDPISGHTALYWYRQSLGQGLEFLIYFQGNSAPDKSGLPSDRFSAERTGGSVSTLTIQRTQQEDSAVYLCASSFSGGATDTQYFGPGTRLTVL.

This clone was found a few times. The rearrangement uses TRBV6-4 and TRBJ1-6; D gene uncertain. The CDR3 length is 17 residues. CDR1 is MRHNA and CDR2 is SNTAGT in the germline V gene. V lost 0 bases and J 0 bases, leaving 9 bases between the germline ends. CDR3 DNA: TGTGCCAGCAGTGACTCTGTCTCGAGCTCCTATAATTCACCCCTCCACTTT. Amino acid sequence: CASSDSVSSSYNSPLHF.

The chain joins TRBV29-1 to TRBJ1-1; 7 bases align to TRBD1. V gave up 7 bases and J gave up 5 bases; unmatched junction bases: 10. In germline, CDR1 is SQVTM, CDR2 ANQGSEA. The length of the CDR3 is 13 residues. CDR3 sequence (DNA): TGCAGCGCCGCCCGGGACAGAGGGACTGAAGCTTTCTTT. The encoded protein is CSAARDRGTEAFF.

In its sample, this clone is medium-sized (0.01 to 0.1%). The junction and the germline gene differ at one end; a read error may be behind it. The chain links TRBV6-5 to TRBJ1-1, with TRBD1 as a possible D gene (6 bases). Germline V gene lookup returns CDR1 MNHEY and CDR2 SVGAGI. There are 15 residues in the CDR3. DNA for the CDR3: TGTGCCAGCAGTGACTCCGGGGGGCATCGGGCTGAAGCTTTCTTT. Translated, it gives CASSDSGGHRAEAFF.

The chain combines TRBV5-1 with TRBJ2-2; 8 nucleotides line up with TRBD1. The germline gives CDR1 SGHRS, CDR2 YFSETQ. Germline trimming cut 0 bases from V and 5 bases from J; bases unmatched to any gene: 6. The CDR3 runs to 16 residues. CDR3 coding DNA: TGCGCCAGCAGCTTGGGAAACAGGGGGTTTACCGGGGAGCTGTTTTTT. Its translation: CASSLGNRGFTGELFF.

The chain recombines TRBV11-3 with TRBJ2-3, with D unclear. The CDR3 length is 13 residues. Looked up from germline, CDR1 is SGHNT and CDR2 is YENEEA. V lost 5 bases and J lost 6, with 12 bases in between. The CDR3 nucleotides read TGTGCCAGCAGCCCTCATCTCGGGGATACGCAGTATTTT. Encoded protein: CASSPHLGDTQYF.

The genes are TRBV19 and TRBJ2-1; 14 bases agree with TRBD2. The CDR3 is made up of 17 amino acids. Germline CDR1 reads LNHDA; CDR2 reads SQIVND (reference sequence). J gave up 7 bases and V 5 bases, and 10 bases lay outside the gene matches. CDR3 amino acids: CASSPGLAGAKGNEQFF. CDR3 nucleotide sequence: TGTGCCAGTAGTCCGGGACTAGCGGGGGCGAAGGGGAATGAGCAGTTCTTC.

This clone showed up just a few times. The chain recombines TRBV10-3 with TRBJ1-1; tentative D call: TRBD1 (6 bases). V lost 6 bases and J lost 4, with 15 bases in between. The germline CDR1 and CDR2 sequences are ENHRY and SYGVKD. This CDR3 spans 14 amino acids. CDR3 in amino acids: CAIRDSFLGTEAFF. In DNA form, the CDR3 reads TGTGCCATCAGGGACAGTTTTTTGGGCACTGAAGCTTTCTTT.

V is TRBV5-5 and J is TRBJ1-2, with unresolved D. Germline V gives CDR1 SGHKS, CDR2 YYEKEE (reference sequence). The CDR3 has 13 amino acids. V shed 4 bases and J shed 3 bases, with 10 bases lying between them. The CDR3 protein is CASSQRQDYGYTF. In DNA, the CDR3 is TGTGCCAGCAGCCAGCGGCAGGACTATGGCTACACCTTC.

This chain connects TRBV6-2 or TRBV6-3 to TRBJ1-5; 8 nucleotides align to TRBD1. The germline V gene encodes CDR1 MNHEY and CDR2 SVGEGT. The CDR3 sequence is 18 residues long. V gave up 2 bases and J gave up 2 bases; unmatched junction bases: 11. The DNA of the CDR3 is TGTGCCAGCAGTTACCCATCCGGGACAGGAATCCGCAATCAGCCCCAGCATTTT. Amino acids: CASSYPSGTGIRNQPQHF.

This chain uses TRBV5-1 with TRBJ1-2, with 10 bases identical to TRBD1. The V gene end was trimmed by 1 base and the J gene end by 0 bases; junction bases not matched to a gene: 3. Germline values: CDR1 SGHRS, CDR2 YFSETQ. This CDR3 is built from 16 residues. CDR3 amino acids: CASSLLGQGANYGYTF. For the CDR3, the DNA is TGCGCCAGCAGCTTGCTCGGACAGGGGGCTAACTATGGCTACACCTTC.

The chain has TRBV4-2 and TRBJ2-6; unclear D gene. Looked up from germline, CDR1 is LGHNA and CDR2 is YNFKEQ. Deletions cut 0 bases from V and 1 base from J, with 13 bases between. The length of the CDR3 is 18 residues. The CDR3 nucleotides are TGTGCCAGCAGCCAAGATGGCAGCAGGCTTTCTGGGGCCAACGTCCTGACTTTC. It yields the protein CASSQDGSRLSGANVLTF.

The rearrangement joins TRBV5-1 to TRBJ1-4; no clear D. Germline CDR1 and CDR2: SGHRS and YFSETQ. This CDR3 region has 14 residues. Trimming removed 2 bases at V and 3 bases at J, with 8 bases between. Here the CDR3 reads CASSLAGANEKLFF. The CDR3 nucleotides are TGCGCCAGCAGCTTAGCCGGGGCTAATGAAAAACTGTTTTTT.

The rearrangement links TRBV3-1 (or the pseudogene TRBV3-2) to TRBJ1-6, with 9 bases lining up with TRBD1. The germline CDR1 and CDR2 sequences are LGHDT and YNNKEL (reference sequence). The length of the CDR3 is 14 residues. V trimming: 6 bases; J trimming: 7 bases; junction bases outside the gene matches: 4. CDR3 DNA: TGTGCCAGCAGACCGGGACAGGGAAATTCACCCCTCCACTTT. Amino acid sequence: CASRPGQGNSPLHF.

This chain links TRBV19 with TRBJ2-1, with no clear D. The germline V gene has CDR1 LNHDA and CDR2 SQIVND (reference sequence). Trimming removed 5 bases at V and 1 base at J, with 6 bases between. This CDR3 region has 13 residues. The CDR3 sequence: CASSWQSYNEQFF. CDR3 DNA sequence: TGTGCCAGTAGTTGGCAATCCTACAATGAGCAGTTCTTC.

This sequence joins TRBV28 and TRBJ1-5; possible D gene TRBD1, 6 bases. V lost 4 bases and J lost 0, with 13 bases in between. Germline lookup yields CDR1 MDHEN and CDR2 SYDVKM. CDR3 length: 16 amino acids. The CDR3 bases are TGTGCCAGCAGTTGGGGGGGCCCATATAGCAATCAGCCCCAGCATTTT. It codes for CASSWGGPYSNQPQHF.

The chain employs TRBV6-5 and TRBJ1-4; D might be TRBD1 (5 bases). Germline-derived CDR1 and CDR2 are MNHEY and SVGAGI. The CDR3 loop spans 15 amino acids. Trimming left V 6 bases short and J 7 bases short, with 18 bases between. The CDR3 DNA reads TGTGCCAGCAGCGCTACCCTCGCCGGGGGTGAAAAACTGTTTTTT. Translated: CASSATLAGGEKLFF.

The chain recombines TRBV5-6 with TRBJ1-2, with TRBD1 identical over 11 bases. CDR3 length: 17 amino acids. CDR1 and CDR2 from the germline V gene are SGHDT and YYEEEE. V dropped 5 bases and J dropped 4; count of bases not matched to a gene: 13. CDR3 amino acids: CASRTPGQGDLGYGYTF. The CDR3 DNA reads TGTGCCAGCAGGACTCCGGGACAGGGGGATTTGGGCTATGGCTACACCTTC. The entire variable domain, with the rest obtained from reference TRBV5-6 and TRBJ1-2, is as follows: DAGVTQSPTHLIKTRGQQVTLRCSPKSGHDTVSWYQQALGQGPQFIFQYYEEEERQRGNFPDRFSGHQFPNYSSELNVNALLLGDSALYLCASRTPGQGDLGYGYTFGSGTRLTVV.

The rearrangement joins TRBV4-1 to TRBJ1-5, with unresolved D. Germline V lookup: CDR1 MGHRA, CDR2 YSYEKL. There are 15 residues in the CDR3. Trimming removed 0 bases at V and 0 bases at J, with 6 bases between. The CDR3 here is CASSQELYSNQPQHF. CDR3 nucleotides: TGCGCCAGCAGCCAAGAACTATATAGCAATCAGCCCCAGCATTTT.

This clone showed up just once. The J gene is TRBJ1-2, the V gene TRBV5-6; TRBD1 is a possible D gene (5 bases). Trimming left V 4 bases short and J 5 bases short, with 21 bases between. This CDR3 is built from 16 residues. From germline, CDR1 is SGHDT and CDR2 YYEEEE. CDR3 sequence (DNA): TGTGCCAGCAGCCATAGGGGCCCACTAAACTGGTATGGCTACACCTTC. Translation: CASSHRGPLNWYGYTF.

The rearrangement links TRBV28 to TRBJ2-7; D might be TRBD1 (6 bases). Germline V gene lookup returns CDR1 MDHEN and CDR2 SYDVKM. The CDR3 consists of 13 residues. V was cut by 7 bases and J by 0 bases, with 10 bases left in between. The CDR3 nucleotides read TGTGCCAGCACAGACAGGAGCTCCTACGAGCAGTACTTC. This gives the protein CASTDRSSYEQYF. Looking up the rest from reference TRBV28 and TRBJ2-7 gives the full variable domain: DVKVTQSSRYLVKRTGEKVFLECVQDMDHENMFWYRQDPGLGLRLIYFSYDVKMKEKGDIPEGYSVSREKKERFSLILESASTNQTSMYLCASTDRSSYEQYFGPGTRLTVT.

This clone has a handful of counts. This chain's CDR3 is CASSPRRAATGGTYEQYF. DNA for the CDR3: TGTGCCAGCAGCCCCAGGAGGGCGGCGACAGGGGGAACCTACGAGCAGTACTTC. This chain joins TRBV7-9 and TRBJ2-7; 9 nucleotides match TRBD1. V lost 5 bases, J lost 2 bases, and 16 bases stayed unmatched. The CDR3 is made up of 18 amino acids. From germline, CDR1 is SEHNR and CDR2 FQNEAQ (reference sequence).